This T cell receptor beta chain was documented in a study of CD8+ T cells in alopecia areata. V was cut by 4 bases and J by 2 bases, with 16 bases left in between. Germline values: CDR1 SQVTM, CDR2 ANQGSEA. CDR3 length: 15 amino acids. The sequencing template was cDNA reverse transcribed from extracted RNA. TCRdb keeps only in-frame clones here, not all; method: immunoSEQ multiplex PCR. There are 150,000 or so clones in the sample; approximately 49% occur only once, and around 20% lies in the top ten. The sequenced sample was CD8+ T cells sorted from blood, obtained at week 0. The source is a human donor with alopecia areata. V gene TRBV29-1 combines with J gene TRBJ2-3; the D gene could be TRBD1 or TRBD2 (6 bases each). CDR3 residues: CSVVRGVVTTDTQYF. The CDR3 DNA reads TGCAGCGTTGTAAGGGGGGTGGTCACCACAGATACGCAGTATTTT.